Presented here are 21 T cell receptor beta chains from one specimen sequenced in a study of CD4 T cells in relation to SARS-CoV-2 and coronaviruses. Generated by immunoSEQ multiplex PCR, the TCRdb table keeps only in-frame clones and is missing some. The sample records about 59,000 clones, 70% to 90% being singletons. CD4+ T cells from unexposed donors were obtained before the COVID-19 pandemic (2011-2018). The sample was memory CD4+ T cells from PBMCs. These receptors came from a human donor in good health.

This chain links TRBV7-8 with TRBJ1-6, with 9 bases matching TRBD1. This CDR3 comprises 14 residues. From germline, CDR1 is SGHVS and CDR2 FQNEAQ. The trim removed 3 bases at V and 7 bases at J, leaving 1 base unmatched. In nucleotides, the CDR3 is TGTGCCAGCAGCTTCGGGACAGGGAATTCACCCCTCCACTTT. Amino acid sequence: CASSFGTGNSPLHF.

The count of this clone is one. CDR3 loop: CASSLTGTGVVGYTF. The CDR3, as DNA: TGTGCCAGCAGTTTAACCGGGACAGGGGTTGTTGGCTACACCTTC. The V gene is TRBV27, the J gene TRBJ1-2, with TRBD1 matching 10 bases. CDR3 length: 15 amino acids. The germline CDR1 and CDR2 sequences are MNHEY and SMNVEV (reference sequence). The ends lost 2 bases at V and 7 bases at J; junction bases unmatched: 7.

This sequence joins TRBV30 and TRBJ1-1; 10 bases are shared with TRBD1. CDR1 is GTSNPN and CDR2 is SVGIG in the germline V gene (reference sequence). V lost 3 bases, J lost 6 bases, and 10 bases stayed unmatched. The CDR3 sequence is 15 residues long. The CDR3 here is CAWRGQGHVKPEAFF. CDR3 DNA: TGTGCCTGGAGGGGACAGGGGCACGTAAAACCTGAAGCTTTCTTT.

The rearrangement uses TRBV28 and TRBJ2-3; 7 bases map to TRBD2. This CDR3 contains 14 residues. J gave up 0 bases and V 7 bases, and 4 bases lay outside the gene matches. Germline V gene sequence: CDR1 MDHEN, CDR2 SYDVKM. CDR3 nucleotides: TGTGCCAGCACCCCCGGGGGGAGCACAGATACGCAGTATTTT. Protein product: CASTPGGSTDTQYF.

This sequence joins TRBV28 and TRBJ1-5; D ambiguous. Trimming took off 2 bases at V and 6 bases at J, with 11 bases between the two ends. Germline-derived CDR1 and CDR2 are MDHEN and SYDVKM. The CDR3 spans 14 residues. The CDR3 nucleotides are TGTGCCAGCAGTTTACCGACTAGCGGTCAGCCCCAGCATTTT. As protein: CASSLPTSGQPQHF.

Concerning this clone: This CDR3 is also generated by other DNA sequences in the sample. The chain's CDR3 is CASSQEGSQPQHF. The CDR3 region has the DNA TGTGCCAGCAGCCAAGAAGGGAGTCAGCCCCAGCATTTT. V gene TRBV3-1 (or the pseudogene TRBV3-2) combines with J gene TRBJ1-5, with D unresolved. Between the trimmed V and J ends, which lost 0 bases and 6 bases, there was a span of 6 bases. Germline assignment: CDR1 LGHDT and CDR2 YNNKEL (reference sequence). The CDR3 has 13 amino acids.

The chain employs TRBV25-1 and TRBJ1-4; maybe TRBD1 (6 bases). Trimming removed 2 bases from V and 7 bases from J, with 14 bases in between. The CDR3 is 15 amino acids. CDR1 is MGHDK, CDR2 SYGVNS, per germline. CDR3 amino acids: CASSEPGGAGEKLFF. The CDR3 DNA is TGTGCCAGCAGTGAACCCGGGGGCGCGGGTGAAAAACTGTTTTTT. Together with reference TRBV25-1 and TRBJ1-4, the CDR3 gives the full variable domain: EADIYQTPRYLVIGTGKKITLECSQTMGHDKMYWYQQDPGMELHLIHYSYGVNSTEKGDLSSESTVSRIRTEHFPLTLESARPSHTSQYLCASSEPGGAGEKLFFGSGTQLSVL.

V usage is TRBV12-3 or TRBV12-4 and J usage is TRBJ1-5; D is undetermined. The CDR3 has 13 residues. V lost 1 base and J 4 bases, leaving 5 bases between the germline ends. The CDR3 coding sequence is TGTGCCAGCAGTTTAGTTAAGAATCAGCCCCAGCATTTT. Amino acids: CASSLVKNQPQHF.

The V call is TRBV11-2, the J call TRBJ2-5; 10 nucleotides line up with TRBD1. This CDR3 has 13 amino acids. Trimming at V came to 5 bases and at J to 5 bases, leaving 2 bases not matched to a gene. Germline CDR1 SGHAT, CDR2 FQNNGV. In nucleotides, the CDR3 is TGTGCCAGCAGCCTGGACAGGGGGGAGACCCAGTACTTC. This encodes CASSLDRGETQYF.

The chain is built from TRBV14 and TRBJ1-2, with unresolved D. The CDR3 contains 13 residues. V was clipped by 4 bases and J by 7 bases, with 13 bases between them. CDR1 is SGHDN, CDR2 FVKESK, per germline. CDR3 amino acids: CASSPVGRGGYTF. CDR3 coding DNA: TGTGCCAGCAGCCCAGTAGGGCGGGGTGGCTACACCTTC.

The DNA for the CDR3 is TGTGCCAGCAGCCAAGGACAGGGGAATGAAAAACTGTTTTTT. Its translation is CASSQGQGNEKLFF. The genes are TRBV4-2 and TRBJ1-4, with 8 bases identical to TRBD1. The CDR3 length is 14 residues. CDR1 LGHNA and CDR2 YNFKEQ come from the germline V gene. J gave up 5 bases and V 1 base, and 0 bases lay outside the gene matches.

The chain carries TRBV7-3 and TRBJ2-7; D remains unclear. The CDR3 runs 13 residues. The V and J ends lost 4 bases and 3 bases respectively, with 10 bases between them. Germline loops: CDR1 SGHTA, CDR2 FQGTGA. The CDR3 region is CASSSHYVYEQYF. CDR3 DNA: TGTGCCAGCAGCTCTCACTATGTCTACGAGCAGTACTTC.

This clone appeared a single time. The CDR3 DNA sequence: TGTGCCAGTGAGGGGAGGGGGGGGCAAATTGATACGCAGTATTTT. Amino acid sequence: CASEGRGGQIDTQYF. The chain joins TRBV19 to TRBJ2-3, with D tentatively TRBD2 (7 bases). CDR1 is LNHDA, CDR2 SQIVND, per germline (reference sequence). This CDR3 contains 15 residues. Trimming stripped 8 bases from V and 6 bases from J, with 21 bases between.

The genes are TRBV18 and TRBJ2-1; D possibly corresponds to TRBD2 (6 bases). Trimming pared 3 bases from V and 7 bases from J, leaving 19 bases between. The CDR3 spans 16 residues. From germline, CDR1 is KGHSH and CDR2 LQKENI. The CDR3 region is CASSPTEAGRRNEQFF. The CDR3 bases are TGTGCCAGCTCACCTACCGAGGCAGGGAGGAGAAATGAGCAGTTCTTC.

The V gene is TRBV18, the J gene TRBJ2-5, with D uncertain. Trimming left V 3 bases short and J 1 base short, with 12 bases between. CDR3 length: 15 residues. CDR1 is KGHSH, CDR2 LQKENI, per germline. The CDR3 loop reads CASSPFGETQETQYF. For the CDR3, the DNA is TGTGCCAGCTCACCTTTCGGCGAAACCCAAGAGACCCAGTACTTC.

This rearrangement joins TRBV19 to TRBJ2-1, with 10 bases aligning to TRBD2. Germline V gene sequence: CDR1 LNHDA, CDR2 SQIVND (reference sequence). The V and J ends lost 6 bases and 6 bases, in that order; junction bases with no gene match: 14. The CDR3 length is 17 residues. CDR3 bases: TGTGCCAGTAGCAGCAACAGGGGCATAGCGGGAGGCAATGAGCAGTTCTTC. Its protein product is CASSSNRGIAGGNEQFF.

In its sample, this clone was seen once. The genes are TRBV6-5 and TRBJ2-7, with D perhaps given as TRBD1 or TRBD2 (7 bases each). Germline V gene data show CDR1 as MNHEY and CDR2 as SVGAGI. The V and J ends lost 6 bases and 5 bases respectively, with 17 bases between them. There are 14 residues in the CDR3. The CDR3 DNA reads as TGTGCCAGCAGGAGGGTCCAGGGGGGGGACGAGCAGTACTTC. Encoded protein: CASRRVQGGDEQYF.

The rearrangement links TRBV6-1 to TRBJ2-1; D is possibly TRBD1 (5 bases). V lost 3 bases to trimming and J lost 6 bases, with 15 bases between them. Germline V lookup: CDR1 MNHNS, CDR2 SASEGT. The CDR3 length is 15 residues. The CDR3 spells CASSERTLNTNEQFF. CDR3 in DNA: TGTGCCAGCAGTGAGCGGACACTAAATACCAATGAGCAGTTCTTC.

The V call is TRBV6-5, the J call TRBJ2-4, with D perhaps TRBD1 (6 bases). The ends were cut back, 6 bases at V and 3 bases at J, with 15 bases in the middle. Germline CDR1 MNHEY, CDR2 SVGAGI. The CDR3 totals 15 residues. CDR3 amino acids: CASRMAGDGKNIQYF. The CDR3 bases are TGTGCCAGCAGGATGGCAGGGGACGGCAAAAACATTCAGTACTTC.

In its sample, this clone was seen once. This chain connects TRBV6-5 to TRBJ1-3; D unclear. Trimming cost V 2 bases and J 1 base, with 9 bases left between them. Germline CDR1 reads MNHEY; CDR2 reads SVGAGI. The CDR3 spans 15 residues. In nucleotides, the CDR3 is TGTGCCAGCAGTTACAAGAAGAGGTCTGGAAACACCATATATTTT. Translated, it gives CASSYKKRSGNTIYF.

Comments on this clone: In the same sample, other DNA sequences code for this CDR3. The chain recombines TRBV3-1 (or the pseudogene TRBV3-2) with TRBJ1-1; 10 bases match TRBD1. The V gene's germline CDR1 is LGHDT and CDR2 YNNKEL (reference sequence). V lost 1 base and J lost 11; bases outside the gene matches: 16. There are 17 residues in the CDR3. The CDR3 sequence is CASSQAMLETGGRGAFF. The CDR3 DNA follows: TGTGCCAGCAGCCAAGCCATGCTTGAGACAGGGGGCCGTGGGGCTTTCTTT.